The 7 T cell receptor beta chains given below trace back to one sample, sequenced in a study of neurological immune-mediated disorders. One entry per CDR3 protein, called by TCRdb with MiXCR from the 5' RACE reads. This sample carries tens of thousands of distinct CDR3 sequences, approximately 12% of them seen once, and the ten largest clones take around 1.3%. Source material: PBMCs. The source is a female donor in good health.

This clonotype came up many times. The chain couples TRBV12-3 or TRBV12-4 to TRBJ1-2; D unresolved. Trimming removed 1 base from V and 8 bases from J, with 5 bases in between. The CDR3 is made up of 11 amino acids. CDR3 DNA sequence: TGTGCCAGCAGTTTAGGTTGGGGCTACACCTTC. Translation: CASSLGWGYTF.

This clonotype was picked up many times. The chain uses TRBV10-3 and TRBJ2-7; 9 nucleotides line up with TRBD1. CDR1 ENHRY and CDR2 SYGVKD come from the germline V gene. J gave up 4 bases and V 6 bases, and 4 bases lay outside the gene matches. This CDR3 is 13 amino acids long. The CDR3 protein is CAISQGQGYEQYF. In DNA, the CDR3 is TGTGCCATCAGCCAGGGACAGGGTTACGAGCAGTACTTC.

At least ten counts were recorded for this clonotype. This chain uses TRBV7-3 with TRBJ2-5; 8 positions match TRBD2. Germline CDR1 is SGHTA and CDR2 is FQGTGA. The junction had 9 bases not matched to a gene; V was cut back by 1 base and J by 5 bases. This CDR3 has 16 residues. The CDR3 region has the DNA TGTGCCAGCAGCTTAAGGTCCCGGGAGGGCCGCGAGACCCAGTACTTC. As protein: CASSLRSREGRETQYF.

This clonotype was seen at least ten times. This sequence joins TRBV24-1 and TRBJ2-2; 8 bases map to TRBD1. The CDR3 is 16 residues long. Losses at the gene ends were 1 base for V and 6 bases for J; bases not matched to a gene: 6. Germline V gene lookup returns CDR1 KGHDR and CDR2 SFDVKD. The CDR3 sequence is CATSDFTGGDPGELFF. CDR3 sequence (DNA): TGTGCCACCAGTGATTTTACAGGGGGAGACCCCGGGGAGCTGTTTTTT.

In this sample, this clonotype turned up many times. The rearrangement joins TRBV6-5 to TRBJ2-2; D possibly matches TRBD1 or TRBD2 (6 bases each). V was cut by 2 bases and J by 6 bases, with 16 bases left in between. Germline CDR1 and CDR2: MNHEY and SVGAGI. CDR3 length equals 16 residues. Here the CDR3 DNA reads TGTGCCAGCAGTTACCCGCGGGACACTCCAGCCGGGGAGCTGTTTTTT. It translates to CASSYPRDTPAGELFF.

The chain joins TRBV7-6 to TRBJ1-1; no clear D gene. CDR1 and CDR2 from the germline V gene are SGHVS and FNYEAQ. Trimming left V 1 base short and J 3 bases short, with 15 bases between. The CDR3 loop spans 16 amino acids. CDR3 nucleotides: TGTGCCAGCAGCTTAGTTGTCGGCGATGCGTACACTGAAGCTTTCTTT. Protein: CASSLVVGDAYTEAFF.

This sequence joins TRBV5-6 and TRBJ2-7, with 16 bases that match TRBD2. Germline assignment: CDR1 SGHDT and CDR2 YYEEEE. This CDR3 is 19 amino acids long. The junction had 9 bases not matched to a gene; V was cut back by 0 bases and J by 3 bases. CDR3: CASSLEGFGTSGRGYEQYF. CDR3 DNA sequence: TGTGCCAGCAGCTTGGAGGGCTTTGGGACTAGCGGGAGGGGCTACGAGCAGTACTTC.